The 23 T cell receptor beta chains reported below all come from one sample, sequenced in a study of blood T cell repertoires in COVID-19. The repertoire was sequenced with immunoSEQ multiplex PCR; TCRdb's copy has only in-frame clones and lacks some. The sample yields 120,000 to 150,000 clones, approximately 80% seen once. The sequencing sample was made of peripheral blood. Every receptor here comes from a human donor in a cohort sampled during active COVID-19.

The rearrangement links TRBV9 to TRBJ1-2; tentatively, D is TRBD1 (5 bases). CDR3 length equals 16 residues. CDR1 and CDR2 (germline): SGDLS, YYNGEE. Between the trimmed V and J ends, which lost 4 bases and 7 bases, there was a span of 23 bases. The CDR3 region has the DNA TGTGCCAGCAGCCCCTCTTTAACAGCGGGAAGGGGTGGCTACACCTTC. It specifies CASSPSLTAGRGGYTF.

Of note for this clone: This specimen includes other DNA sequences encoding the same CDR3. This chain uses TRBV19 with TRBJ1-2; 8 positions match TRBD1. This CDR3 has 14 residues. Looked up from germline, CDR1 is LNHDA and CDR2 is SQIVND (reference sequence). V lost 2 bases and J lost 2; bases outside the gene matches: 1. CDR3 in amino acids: CASSIPGGNYGYTF. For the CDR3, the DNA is TGTGCCAGTAGTATACCAGGGGGCAACTATGGCTACACCTTC.

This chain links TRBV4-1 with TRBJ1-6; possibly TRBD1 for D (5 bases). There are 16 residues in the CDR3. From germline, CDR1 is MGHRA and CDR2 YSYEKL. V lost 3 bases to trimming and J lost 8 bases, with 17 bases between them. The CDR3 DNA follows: TGCGCCAGCAGCCAGAGTTCCCCCCTCAGGGATTCACCCCTCCACTTT. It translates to CASSQSSPLRDSPLHF.

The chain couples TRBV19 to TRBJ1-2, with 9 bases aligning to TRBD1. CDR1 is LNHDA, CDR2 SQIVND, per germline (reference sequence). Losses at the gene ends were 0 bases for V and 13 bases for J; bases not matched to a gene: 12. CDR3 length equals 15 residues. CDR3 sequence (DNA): TGTGCCAGTAGTATAGATCGGGTGGGACAGGGTCCTCTCACCTTC. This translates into CASSIDRVGQGPLTF. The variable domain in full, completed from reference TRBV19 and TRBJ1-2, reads DGGITQSPKYLFRKEGQNVTLSCEQNLNHDAMYWYRQDPGQGLRLIYYSQIVNDFQKGDIAEGYSVSREKKESFPLTVTSAQKNPTAFYLCASSIDRVGQGPLTFGSGTRLTVV.

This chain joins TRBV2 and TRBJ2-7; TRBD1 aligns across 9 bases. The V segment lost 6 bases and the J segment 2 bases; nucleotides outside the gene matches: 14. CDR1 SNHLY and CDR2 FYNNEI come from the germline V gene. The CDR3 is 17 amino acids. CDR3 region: CASSRPRDRALTYEQYF. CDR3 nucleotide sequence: TGTGCCAGCAGCCGCCCCAGGGACAGGGCCCTTACCTACGAGCAGTACTTC.

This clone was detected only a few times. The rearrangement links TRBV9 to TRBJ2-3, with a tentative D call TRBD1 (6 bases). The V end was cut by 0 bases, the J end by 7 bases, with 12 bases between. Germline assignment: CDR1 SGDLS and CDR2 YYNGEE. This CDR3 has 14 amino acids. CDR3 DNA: TGTGCCAGCAGCGTAGGCCACAGGGATTATACGCAGTATTTT. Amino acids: CASSVGHRDYTQYF.

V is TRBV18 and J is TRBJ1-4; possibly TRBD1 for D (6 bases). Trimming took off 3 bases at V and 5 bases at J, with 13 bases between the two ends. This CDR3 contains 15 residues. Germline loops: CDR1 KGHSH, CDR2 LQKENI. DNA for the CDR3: TGTGCCAGCTCACCCCGACGGACAGAAAATGAAAAACTGTTTTTT. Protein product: CASSPRRTENEKLFF. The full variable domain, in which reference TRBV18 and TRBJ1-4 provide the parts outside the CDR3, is NAGVMQNPRHLVRRRGQEARLRCSPMKGHSHVYWYRQLPEEGLKFMVYLQKENIIDESGMPKERFSAEFPKEGPSILRIQQVVRGDSAAYFCASSPRRTENEKLFFGSGTQLSVL.

The CDR3 DNA reads TGTGCCACCGGGAGCCGTGATGGCTACACCTTC. Protein: CATGSRDGYTF. The V call is TRBV3-1 (or the pseudogene TRBV3-2), the J call TRBJ1-2; D gene unclear. CDR1 and CDR2 from the germline V gene are LGHDT and YNNKEL (reference sequence). Trimming removed 10 bases from V and 6 bases from J, with 12 bases in between. This CDR3 spans 11 amino acids.

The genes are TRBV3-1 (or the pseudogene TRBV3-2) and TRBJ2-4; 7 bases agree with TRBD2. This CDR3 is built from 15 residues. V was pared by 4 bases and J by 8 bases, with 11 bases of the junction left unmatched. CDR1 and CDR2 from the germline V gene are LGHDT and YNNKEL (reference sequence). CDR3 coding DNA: TGTGCCAGCAGCCTCCCCCGGGGGGAAGGGGACATTCAGTACTTC. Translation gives CASSLPRGEGDIQYF.

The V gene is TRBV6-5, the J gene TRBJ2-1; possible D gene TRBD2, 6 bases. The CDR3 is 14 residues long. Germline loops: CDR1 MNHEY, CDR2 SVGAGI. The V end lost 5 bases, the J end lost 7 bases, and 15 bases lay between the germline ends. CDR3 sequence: CASSLRDLGNEQFF. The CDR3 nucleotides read TGTGCCAGCAGTCTCCGGGACTTAGGGAATGAGCAGTTCTTC.

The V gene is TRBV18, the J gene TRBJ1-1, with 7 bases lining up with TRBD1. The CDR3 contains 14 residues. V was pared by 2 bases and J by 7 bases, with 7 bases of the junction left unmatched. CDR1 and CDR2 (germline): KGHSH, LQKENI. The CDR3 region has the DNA TGTGCCAGCTCACCAGCAAGGGACAGAAATGAAGCTTTCTTT. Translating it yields CASSPARDRNEAFF. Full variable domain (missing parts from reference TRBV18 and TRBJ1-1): NAGVMQNPRHLVRRRGQEARLRCSPMKGHSHVYWYRQLPEEGLKFMVYLQKENIIDESGMPKERFSAEFPKEGPSILRIQQVVRGDSAAYFCASSPARDRNEAFFGQGTRLTVV.

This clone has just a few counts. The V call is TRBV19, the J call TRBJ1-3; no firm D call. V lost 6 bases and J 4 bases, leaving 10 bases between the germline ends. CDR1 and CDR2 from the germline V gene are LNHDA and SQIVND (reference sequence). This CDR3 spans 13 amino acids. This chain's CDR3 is CASRHGGGNTIYF. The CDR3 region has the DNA TGTGCCAGTAGACACGGCGGCGGAAACACCATATATTTT.

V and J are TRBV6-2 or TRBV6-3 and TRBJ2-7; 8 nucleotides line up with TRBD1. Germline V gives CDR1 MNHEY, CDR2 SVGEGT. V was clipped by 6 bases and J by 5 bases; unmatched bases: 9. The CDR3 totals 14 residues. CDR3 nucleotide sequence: TGTGCCAGCAGCTCTGGACAGGGTCCGAACGAGCAGTACTTC. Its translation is CASSSGQGPNEQYF.

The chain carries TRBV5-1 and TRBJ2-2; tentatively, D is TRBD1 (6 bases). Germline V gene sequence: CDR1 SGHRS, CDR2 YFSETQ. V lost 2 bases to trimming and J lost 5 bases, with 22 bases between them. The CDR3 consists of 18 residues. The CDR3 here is CASSFRGRGPLVTGELFF. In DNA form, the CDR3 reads TGCGCCAGCAGCTTTCGGGGCAGGGGCCCATTAGTAACCGGGGAGCTGTTTTTT.

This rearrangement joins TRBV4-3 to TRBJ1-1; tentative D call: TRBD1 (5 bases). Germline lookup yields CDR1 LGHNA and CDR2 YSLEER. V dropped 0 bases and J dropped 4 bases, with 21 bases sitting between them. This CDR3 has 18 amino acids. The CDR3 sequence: CASSQDALGGKKPTEAFF. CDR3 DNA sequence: TGCGCCAGCAGCCAAGATGCCCTTGGGGGGAAGAAGCCCACTGAAGCTTTCTTT.

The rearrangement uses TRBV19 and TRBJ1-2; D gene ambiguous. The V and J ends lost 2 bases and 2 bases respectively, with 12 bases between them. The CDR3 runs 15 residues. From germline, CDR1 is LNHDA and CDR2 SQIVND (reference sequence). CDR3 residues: CASSIPRTGNYGYTF. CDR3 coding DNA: TGTGCCAGTAGTATACCTCGGACGGGGAACTATGGCTACACCTTC. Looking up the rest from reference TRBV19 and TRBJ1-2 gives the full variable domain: DGGITQSPKYLFRKEGQNVTLSCEQNLNHDAMYWYRQDPGQGLRLIYYSQIVNDFQKGDIAEGYSVSREKKESFPLTVTSAQKNPTAFYLCASSIPRTGNYGYTFGSGTRLTVV.

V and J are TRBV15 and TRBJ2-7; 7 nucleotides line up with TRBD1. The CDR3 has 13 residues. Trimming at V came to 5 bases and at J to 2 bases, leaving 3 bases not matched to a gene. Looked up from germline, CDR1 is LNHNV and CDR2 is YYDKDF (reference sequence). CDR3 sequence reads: CATSLDRAYEQYF. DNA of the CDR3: TGTGCCACCAGCCTCGACAGGGCCTACGAGCAGTACTTC.

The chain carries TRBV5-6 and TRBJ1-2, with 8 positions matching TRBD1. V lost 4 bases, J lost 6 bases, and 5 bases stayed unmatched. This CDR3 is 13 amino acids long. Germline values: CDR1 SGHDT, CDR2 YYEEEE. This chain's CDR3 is CASSPGQGNGYTF. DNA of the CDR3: TGTGCCAGCAGCCCCGGACAGGGAAATGGCTACACCTTC.

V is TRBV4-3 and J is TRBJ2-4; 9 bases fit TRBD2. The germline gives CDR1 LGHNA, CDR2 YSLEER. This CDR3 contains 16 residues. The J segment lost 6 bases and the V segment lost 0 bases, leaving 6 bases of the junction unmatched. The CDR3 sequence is CASSQEYPSGINIQYF. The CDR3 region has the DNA TGCGCCAGCAGCCAAGAATATCCTAGCGGGATAAACATTCAGTACTTC.

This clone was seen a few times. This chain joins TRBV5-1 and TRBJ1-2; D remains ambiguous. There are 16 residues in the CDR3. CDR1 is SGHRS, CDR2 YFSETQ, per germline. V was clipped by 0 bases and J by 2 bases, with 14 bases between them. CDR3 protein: CASSLEERVLNYGYTF. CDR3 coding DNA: TGCGCCAGCAGCTTGGAGGAGAGGGTACTGAACTATGGCTACACCTTC.

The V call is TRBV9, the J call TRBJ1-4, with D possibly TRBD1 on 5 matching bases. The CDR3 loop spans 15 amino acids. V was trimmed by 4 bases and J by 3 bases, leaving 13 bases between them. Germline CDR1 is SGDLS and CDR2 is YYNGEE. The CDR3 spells CASSLGPGPNEKLFF. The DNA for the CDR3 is TGTGCCAGCAGCTTGGGGCCAGGGCCTAATGAAAAACTGTTTTTT.

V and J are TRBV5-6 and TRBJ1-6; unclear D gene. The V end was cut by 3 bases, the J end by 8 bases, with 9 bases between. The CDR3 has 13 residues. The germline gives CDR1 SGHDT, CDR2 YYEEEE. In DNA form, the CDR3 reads TGTGCCAGCAGCTATATCGGGGATTCACCCCTCCACTTT. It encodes CASSYIGDSPLHF.

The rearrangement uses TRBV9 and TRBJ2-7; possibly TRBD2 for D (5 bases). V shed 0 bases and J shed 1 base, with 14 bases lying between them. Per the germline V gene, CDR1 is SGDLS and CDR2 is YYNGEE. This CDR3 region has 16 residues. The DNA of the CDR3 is TGTGCCAGCAGCGTAGGAGCGGACCCAATTTCCTACGAGCAGTACTTC. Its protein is CASSVGADPISYEQYF.